This T cell receptor (beta chain) was observed in a study of blood T cell repertoires in COVID-19 (dated by TCRdb to the early 2020s). For context, the study as a whole: Samples covering the acute and convalescent phases of COVID-19 were provided by collaborators in the United States, Italy and Spain. The prospective study material was composed of cDNA or gDNA derived from T cells, B-cell-depleted T cells, or PBMCs. Deeply sampled blood TCRbeta repertoires from subjects exposed to, actively infected with, or recovered from COVID-19 were included in the dataset. A freely available public database, intended as a resource for researchers studying the immune response to SARS-CoV-2, is where the repertoires were released. The samples were drawn from the first 160 participants of the ongoing ImmuneRACE study and from 950 to 1,500 subjects provided by 6 global collaborators. A de-identified subject ID, COVID-19 status, age in years and sex were almost always included in the sample metadata. HLA class I and class II types, where available, came from metadata supplied by the sample provider rather than from assay-based typing.

Study-wide findings and limitations: The quantity of clinical and demographic metadata differed by source and by participant and was supplied without curation.

The collaborating institutions used their own protocols to collect whole blood in K2EDTA tubes. For TCRbeta analysis, collaborators shipped samples in one of three forms: frozen whole blood, isolated PBMCs, or DNA extracted from either of those sample types. TCRbeta CDR3 regions were amplified from genomic DNA using the immunoSEQ Assay, a bias-controlled multiplex PCR. The study's processing was this. Within the assay, amplification of reference gene primers was used to estimate how many nucleated cells each sample contained. To quantify the absolute abundance of each unique TCRbeta CDR3 rearrangement, sequence reads were collapsed and filtered. For each sample, productive Simpson clonality was calculated as the square root of Simpson's diversity index across productive rearrangements. This immuneACCESS table, as held by TCRdb, lists in-frame sequences with V and J called but not all clones. Of the missing ones, under half trace to an unresolved V gene in checked studies; the others have no known cause. The V and J calls and clone size were taken over from that table, and D and trimming were inferred from the DNA. Across this sample there are some 58,000 clones, with around 87% seen only once. The ten largest clones represent less than 4% of the sample.

Trimming leaves V shorter by 0 bases and J shorter by 7 bases, with the junction holding 3 bases beyond the gene matches. Taken from the germline V gene (reference sequence), the CDR1 and CDR2 loops are WNHNN and SYGVQD. The CDR3 contains 15 residues, cysteine and phenylalanine counted. Only the CDR3 portion is preserved as DNA: 45 bases, with reading frame beginning at the first base. As to this clone: The antigen it binds to is not known. No clone much larger than this one lies a single base away; base qualities are absent.

The sequencing input was peripheral blood. The source is a man aged 50 or older with acute or convalescent COVID-19. The rearrangement combines TRBV10-1 with TRBJ1-6; TRBD1 lines up with 7 middle nucleotides. For the CDR3, the sequence is CASSESTGPNSPLHF. Read as DNA, the sequence is TGCGCCAGCAGTGAGTCGACAGGGCCGAATTCACCCCTCCACTTT.